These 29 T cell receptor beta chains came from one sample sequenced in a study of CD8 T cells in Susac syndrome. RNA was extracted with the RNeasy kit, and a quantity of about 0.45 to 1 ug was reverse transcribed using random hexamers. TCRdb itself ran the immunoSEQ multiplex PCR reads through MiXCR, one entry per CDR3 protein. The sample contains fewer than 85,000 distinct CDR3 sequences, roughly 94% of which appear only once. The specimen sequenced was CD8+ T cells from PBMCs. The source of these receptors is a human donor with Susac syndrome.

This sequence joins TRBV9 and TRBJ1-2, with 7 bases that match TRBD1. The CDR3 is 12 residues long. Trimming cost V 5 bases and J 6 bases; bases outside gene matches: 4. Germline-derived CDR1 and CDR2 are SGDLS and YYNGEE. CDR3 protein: CASSPGGDGYTF. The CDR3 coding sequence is TGTGCCAGCAGTCCAGGGGGTGATGGCTACACCTTC.

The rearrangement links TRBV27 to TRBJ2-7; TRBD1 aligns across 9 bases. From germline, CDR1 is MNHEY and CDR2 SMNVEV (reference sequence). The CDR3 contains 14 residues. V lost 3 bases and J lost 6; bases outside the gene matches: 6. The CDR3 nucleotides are TGTGCCAGCAGTTTTGGGACAGGGACCCGCGAGCAGTACTTC. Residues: CASSFGTGTREQYF.

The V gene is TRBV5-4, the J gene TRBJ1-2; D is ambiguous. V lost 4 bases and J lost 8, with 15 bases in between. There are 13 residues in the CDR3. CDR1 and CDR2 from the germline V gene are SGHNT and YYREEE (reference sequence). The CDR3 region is CASSEERGWGYTF. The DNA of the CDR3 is TGTGCCAGCAGCGAAGAGAGAGGGTGGGGCTACACCTTC. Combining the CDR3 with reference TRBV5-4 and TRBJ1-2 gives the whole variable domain ETGVTQSPTHLIKTRGQQVTLRCSSQSGHNTVSWYQQALGQGPQFIFQYYREEENGRGNFPPRFSGLQFPNYSSELNVNALELDDSALYLCASSEERGWGYTFGSGTRLTVV.

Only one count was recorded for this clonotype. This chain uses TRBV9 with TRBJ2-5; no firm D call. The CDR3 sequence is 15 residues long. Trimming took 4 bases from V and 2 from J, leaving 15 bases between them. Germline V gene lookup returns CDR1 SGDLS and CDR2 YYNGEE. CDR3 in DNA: TGTGCCAGCAGCCCACTTCGGGCCTCTCAAGAGACCCAGTACTTC. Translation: CASSPLRASQETQYF.

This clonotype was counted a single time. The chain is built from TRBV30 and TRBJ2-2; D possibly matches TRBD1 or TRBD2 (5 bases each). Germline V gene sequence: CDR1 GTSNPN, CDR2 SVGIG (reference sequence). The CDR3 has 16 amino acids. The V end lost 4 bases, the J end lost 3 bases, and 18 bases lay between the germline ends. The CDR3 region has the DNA TGTGCCTGGATCCCGAGGTACAGGCGGGACACCGGGGAGCTGTTTTTT. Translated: CAWIPRYRRDTGELFF.

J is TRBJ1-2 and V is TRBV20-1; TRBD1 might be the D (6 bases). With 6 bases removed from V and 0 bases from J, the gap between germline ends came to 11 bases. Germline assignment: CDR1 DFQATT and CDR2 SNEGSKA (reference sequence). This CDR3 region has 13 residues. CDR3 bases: TGCAGTGCGAAGGGGGACACTAACTATGGCTACACCTTC. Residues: CSAKGDTNYGYTF.

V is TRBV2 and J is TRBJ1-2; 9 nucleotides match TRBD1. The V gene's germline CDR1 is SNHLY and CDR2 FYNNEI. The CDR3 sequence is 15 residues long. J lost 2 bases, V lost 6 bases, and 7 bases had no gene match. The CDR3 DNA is TGTGCCAGCAGGGGACAGGGTGGAGCAAACTATGGCTACACCTTC. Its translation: CASRGQGGANYGYTF. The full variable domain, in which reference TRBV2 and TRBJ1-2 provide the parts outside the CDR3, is EPEVTQTPSHQVTQMGQEVILRCVPISNHLYFYWYRQILGQKVEFLVSFYNNEISEKSEIFDDQFSVERPDGSNFTLKIRSTKLEDSAMYFCASRGQGGANYGYTFGSGTRLTVV.

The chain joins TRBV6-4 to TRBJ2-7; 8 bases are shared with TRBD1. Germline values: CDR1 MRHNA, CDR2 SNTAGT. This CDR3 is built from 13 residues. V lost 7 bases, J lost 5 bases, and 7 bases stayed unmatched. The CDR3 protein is CASIIDRGHEQYF. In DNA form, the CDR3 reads TGTGCCAGCATAATAGACAGGGGACACGAGCAGTACTTC.

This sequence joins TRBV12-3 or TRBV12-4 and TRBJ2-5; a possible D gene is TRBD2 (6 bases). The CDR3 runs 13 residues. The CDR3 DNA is TGTGGCCAGCTCCAAGGGACTCAAGAGACCCAGTACTTC. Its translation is CGQLQGTQETQYF.

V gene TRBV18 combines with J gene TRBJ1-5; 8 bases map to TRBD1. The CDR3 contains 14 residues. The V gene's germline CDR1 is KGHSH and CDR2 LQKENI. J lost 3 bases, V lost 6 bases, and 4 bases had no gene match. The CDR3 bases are TGTGCCAGCTCTCCGACAGGGGCCAATCAGCCCCAGCATTTT. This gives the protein CASSPTGANQPQHF.

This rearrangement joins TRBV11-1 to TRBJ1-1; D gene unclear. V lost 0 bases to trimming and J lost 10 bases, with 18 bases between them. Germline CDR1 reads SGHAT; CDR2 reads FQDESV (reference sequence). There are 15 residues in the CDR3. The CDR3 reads CASSLAETPLSGAFF. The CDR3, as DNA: TGTGCCAGCAGCTTAGCAGAGACACCTCTCAGCGGAGCTTTCTTT. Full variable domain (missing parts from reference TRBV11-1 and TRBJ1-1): EAEVAQSPRYKITEKSQAVAFWCDPISGHATLYWYRQILGQGPELLVQFQDESVVDDSQLPKDRFSAERLKGVDSTLKIQPAELGDSAMYLCASSLAETPLSGAFFGQGTRLTVV.

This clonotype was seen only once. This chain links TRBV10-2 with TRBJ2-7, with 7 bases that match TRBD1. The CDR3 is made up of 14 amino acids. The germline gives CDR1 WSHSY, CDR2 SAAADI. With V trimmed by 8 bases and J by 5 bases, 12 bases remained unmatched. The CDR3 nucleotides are TGCGCCAGCGAGGAGCCGGGACAGTTCCACGAGCAGTACTTC. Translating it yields CASEEPGQFHEQYF.

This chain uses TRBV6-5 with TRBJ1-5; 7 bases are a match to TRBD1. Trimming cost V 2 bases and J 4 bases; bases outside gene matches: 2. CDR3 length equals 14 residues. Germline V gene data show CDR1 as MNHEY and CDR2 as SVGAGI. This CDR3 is CASSYRGPNQPQHF. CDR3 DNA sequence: TGTGCCAGCAGTTACAGGGGGCCGAATCAGCCCCAGCATTTT.

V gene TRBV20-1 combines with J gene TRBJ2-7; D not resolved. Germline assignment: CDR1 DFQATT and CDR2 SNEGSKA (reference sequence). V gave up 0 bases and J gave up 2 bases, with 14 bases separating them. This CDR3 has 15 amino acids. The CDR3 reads CSARDMAGLAYEQYF. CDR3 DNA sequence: TGCAGTGCTAGAGATATGGCCGGTCTCGCCTACGAGCAGTACTTC.

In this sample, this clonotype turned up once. This CDR3 reads CASSPRSLEYNEQFF. The CDR3 region has the DNA TGTGCCAGCAGCCCGCGTTCATTGGAATACAATGAGCAGTTCTTC. This chain links TRBV9 with TRBJ2-1; D gene uncertain. V was cut by 4 bases and J by 4 bases, with 15 bases left in between. This CDR3 has 15 residues. Germline loops: CDR1 SGDLS, CDR2 YYNGEE.

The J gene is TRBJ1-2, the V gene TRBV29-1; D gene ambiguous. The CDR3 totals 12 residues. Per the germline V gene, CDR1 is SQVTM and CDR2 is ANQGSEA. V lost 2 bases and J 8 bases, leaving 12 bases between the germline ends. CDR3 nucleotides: TGCAGCGTTGAAAGCCGGGTAGAGGGCTACACCTTC. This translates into CSVESRVEGYTF.

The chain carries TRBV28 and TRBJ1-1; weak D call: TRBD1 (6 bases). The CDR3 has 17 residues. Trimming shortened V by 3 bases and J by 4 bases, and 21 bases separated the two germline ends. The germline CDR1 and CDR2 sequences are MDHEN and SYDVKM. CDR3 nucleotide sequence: TGTGCCAGCAGTTTCGTGAGGGGGGATGGAATTAGCACTGAAGCTTTCTTT. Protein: CASSFVRGDGISTEAFF.

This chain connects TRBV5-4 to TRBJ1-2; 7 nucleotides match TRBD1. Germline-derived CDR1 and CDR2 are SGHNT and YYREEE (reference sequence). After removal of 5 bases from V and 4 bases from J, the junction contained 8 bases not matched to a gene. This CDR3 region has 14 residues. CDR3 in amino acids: CASSRPGQIYGYTF. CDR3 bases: TGTGCCAGCAGTCGCCCGGGACAGATCTATGGCTACACCTTC.

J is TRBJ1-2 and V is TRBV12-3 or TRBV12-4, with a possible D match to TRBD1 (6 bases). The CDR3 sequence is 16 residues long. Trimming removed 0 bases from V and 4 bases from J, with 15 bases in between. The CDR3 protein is CASSLAGRGPGYGYTF. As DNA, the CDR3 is TGTGCCAGCAGTTTAGCGGGGCGGGGGCCGGGCTATGGCTACACCTTC.

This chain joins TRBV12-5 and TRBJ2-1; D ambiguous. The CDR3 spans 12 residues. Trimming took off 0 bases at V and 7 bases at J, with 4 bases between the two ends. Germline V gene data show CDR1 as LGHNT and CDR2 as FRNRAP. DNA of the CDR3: TGTGCTAGTGGTTTGGTCGCAAATGAGCAGTTCTTC. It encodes CASGLVANEQFF. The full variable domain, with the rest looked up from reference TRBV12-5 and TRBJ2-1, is DARVTQTPRHKVTEMGQEVTMRCQPILGHNTVFWYRQTMMQGLELLAYFRNRAPLDDSGMPKDRFSAEMPDATLATLKIQPSEPRDSAVYFCASGLVANEQFFGPGTRLTVL.

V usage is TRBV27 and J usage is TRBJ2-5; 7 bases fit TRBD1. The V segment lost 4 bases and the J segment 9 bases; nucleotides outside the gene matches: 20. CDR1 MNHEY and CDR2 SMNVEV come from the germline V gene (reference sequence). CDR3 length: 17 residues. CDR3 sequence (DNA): TGTGCCAGCAGTTCCCACCCCACTACAGGGGCCATGCTTTCCCAGTACTTC. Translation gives CASSSHPTTGAMLSQYF.

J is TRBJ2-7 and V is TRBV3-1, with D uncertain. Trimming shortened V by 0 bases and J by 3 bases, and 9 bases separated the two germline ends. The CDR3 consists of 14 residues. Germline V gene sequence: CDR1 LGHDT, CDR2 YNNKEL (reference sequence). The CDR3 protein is CASSQEEAHYEQYF. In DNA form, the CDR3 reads TGTGCCAGCAGCCAAGAAGAAGCTCACTACGAGCAGTACTTC.

Here the CDR3 reads CASSRIGPVETQYF. The CDR3 nucleotides are TGTGCCAGCAGCCGCATCGGGCCGGTAGAGACCCAGTACTTC. The chain employs TRBV27 and TRBJ2-5; D uncertain. CDR1 MNHEY and CDR2 SMNVEV come from the germline V gene (reference sequence). This CDR3 has 14 residues. V dropped 6 bases and J dropped 4 bases, with 15 bases sitting between them.

The DNA for the CDR3 is TGTGCCTCGTCCGGAGTCTATAGCAATCAGCCCCAGCATTTT. Residues: CASSGVYSNQPQHF. J is TRBJ1-5 and V is TRBV28, with D unclear. The CDR3 is 14 amino acids. Germline V lookup: CDR1 MDHEN, CDR2 SYDVKM. Trimming removed 11 bases from V and 0 bases from J, with 14 bases in between.

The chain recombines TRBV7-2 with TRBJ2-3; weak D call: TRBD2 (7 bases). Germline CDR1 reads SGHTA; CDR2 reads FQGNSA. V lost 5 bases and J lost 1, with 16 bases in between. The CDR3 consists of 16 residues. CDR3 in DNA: TGTGCCAGCAGCGACCCGGGGGGCATACGCACAGATACGCAGTATTTT. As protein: CASSDPGGIRTDTQYF.

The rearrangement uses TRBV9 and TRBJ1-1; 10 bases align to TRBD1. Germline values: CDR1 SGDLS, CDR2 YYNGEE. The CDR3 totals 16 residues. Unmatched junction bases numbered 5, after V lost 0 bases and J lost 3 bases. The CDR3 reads CASSVGDRGRDTEAFF. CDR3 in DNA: TGTGCCAGCAGCGTAGGAGACAGGGGGCGGGACACTGAAGCTTTCTTT.

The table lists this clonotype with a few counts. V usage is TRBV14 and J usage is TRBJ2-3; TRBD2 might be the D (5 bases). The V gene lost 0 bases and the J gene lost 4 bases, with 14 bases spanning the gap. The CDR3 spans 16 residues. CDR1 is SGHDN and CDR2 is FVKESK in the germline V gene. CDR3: CASSQDRTSRADTQYF. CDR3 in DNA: TGTGCCAGCAGCCAAGATAGAACTAGTCGAGCAGATACGCAGTATTTT. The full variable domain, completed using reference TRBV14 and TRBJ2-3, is EAGVTQFPSHSVIEKGQTVTLRCDPISGHDNLYWYRRVMGKEIKFLLHFVKESKQDESGMPNNRFLAERTGGTYSTLKVQPAELEDSGVYFCASSQDRTSRADTQYFGPGTRLTVL.

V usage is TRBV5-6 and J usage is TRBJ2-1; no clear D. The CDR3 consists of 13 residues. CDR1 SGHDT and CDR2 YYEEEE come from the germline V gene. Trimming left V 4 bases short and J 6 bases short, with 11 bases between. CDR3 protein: CASSPPNSNEQFF. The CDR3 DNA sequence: TGTGCCAGCAGCCCCCCCAACAGCAATGAGCAGTTCTTC. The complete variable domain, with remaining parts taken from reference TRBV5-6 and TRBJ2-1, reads DAGVTQSPTHLIKTRGQQVTLRCSPKSGHDTVSWYQQALGQGPQFIFQYYEEEERQRGNFPDRFSGHQFPNYSSELNVNALLLGDSALYLCASSPPNSNEQFFGPGTRLTVL.

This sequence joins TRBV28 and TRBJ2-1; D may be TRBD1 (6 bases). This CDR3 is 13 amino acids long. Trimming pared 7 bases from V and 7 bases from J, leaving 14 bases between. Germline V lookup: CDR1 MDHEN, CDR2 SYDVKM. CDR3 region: CASTPDSHNEQFF. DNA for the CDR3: TGTGCCAGCACTCCGGACAGTCATAATGAGCAGTTCTTC. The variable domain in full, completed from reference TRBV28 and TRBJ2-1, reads DVKVTQSSRYLVKRTGEKVFLECVQDMDHENMFWYRQDPGLGLRLIYFSYDVKMKEKGDIPEGYSVSREKKERFSLILESASTNQTSMYLCASTPDSHNEQFFGPGTRLTVL.